The entry that follows covers one T cell receptor (beta chain) sequence. The source of the sample is a study of blood T cell repertoires in COVID-19. Study in general: Samples representing acute and convalescent COVID-19 were sourced from the United States, Italy and Spain.

Seattle patients were enrolled during active infection and followed longitudinally. The table came from immunoSEQ multiplex PCR; TCRdb's copy has only in-frame clones and leaves some out. The sample shows 250,000 to 400,000 clones, 88% of them seen only once. Trimming left V 1 base short and J 1 base short, with 8 bases between. This CDR3 has 15 amino acids. Looked up from germline, CDR1 is LNHDA and CDR2 is SQIVND (reference sequence). This TCR derives from a young woman with COVID-19, enrolled during active disease. Sequenced sample: peripheral blood. The V and J genes are TRBV19 and TRBJ1-3; D is uncertain. The CDR3 DNA reads as TGTGCCAGTAGTATAGTTGGAGGGTCTGGAAACACCATATATTTT. It encodes CASSIVGGSGNTIYF.